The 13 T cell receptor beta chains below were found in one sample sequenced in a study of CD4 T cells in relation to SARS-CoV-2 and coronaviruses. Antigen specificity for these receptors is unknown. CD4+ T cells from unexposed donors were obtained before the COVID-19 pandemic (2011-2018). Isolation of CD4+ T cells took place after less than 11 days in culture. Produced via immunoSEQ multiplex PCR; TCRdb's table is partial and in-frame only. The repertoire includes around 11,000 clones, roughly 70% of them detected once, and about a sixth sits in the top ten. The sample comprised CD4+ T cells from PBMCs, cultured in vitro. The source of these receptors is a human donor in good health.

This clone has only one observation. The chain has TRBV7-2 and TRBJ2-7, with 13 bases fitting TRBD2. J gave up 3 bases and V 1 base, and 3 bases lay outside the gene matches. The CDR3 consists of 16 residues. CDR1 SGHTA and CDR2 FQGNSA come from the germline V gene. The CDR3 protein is CASSLGRLAGGYEQYF. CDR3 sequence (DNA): TGTGCCAGCAGCTTAGGCAGACTAGCGGGGGGCTACGAGCAGTACTTC. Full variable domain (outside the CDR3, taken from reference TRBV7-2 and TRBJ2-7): GAGVSQSPSNKVTEKGKDVELRCDPISGHTALYWYRQSLGQGLEFLIYFQGNSAPDKSGLPSDRFSAERTGGSVSTLTIQRTQQEDSAVYLCASSLGRLAGGYEQYFGPGTRLTVT.

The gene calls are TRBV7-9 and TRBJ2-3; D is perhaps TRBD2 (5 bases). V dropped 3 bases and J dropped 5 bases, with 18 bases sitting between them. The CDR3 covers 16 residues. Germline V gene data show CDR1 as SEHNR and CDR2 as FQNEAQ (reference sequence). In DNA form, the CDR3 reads TGTGCCAGCAGCTTTACCCCGGCCTTTGAGGGAGATACGCAGTATTTT. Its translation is CASSFTPAFEGDTQYF.

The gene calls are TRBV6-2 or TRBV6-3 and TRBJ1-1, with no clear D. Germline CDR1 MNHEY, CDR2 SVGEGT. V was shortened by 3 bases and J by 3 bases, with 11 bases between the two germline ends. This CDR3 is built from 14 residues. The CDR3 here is CASSYQKSDTEAFF. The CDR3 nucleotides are TGTGCCAGCAGTTATCAAAAATCCGACACTGAAGCTTTCTTT.

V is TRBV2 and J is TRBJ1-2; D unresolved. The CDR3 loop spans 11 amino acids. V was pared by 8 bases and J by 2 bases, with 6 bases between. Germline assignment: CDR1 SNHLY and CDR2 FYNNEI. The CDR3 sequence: CASGENYGYTF. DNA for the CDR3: TGTGCCAGCGGAGAAAACTATGGCTACACCTTC.

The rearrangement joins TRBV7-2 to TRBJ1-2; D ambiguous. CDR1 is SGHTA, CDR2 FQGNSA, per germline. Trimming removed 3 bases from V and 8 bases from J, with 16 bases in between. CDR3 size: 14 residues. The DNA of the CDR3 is TGTGCCAGCAGCTTTGGGTCTCTTTATGCAGGCTACACCTTC. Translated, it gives CASSFGSLYAGYTF.

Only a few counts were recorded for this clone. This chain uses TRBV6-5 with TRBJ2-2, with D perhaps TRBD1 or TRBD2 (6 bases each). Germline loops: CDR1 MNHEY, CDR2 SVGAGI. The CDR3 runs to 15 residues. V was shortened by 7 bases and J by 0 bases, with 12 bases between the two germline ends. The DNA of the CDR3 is TGTGCCAGCATTAAGGGGGGATCGAACACCGGGGAGCTGTTTTTT. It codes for CASIKGGSNTGELFF.

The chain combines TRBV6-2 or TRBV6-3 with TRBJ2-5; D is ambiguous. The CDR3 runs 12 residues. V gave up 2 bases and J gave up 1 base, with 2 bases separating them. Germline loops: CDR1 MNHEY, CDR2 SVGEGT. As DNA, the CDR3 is TGTGCCAGCAGTTACACCCAAGAGACCCAGTACTTC. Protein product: CASSYTQETQYF.

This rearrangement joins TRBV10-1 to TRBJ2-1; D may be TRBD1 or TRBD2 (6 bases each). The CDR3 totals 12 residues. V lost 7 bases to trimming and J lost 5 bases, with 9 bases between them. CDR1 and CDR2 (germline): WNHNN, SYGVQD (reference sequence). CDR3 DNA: TGCGCCAGCAAGGGGGGAAACAATGAGCAGTTCTTC. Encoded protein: CASKGGNNEQFF.

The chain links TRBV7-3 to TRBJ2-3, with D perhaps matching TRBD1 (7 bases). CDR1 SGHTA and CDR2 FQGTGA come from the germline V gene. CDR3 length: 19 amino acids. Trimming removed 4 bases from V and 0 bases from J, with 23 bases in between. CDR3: CASSSGGPGLAPSTDTQYF. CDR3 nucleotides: TGTGCCAGCAGCTCAGGGGGGCCCGGGCTAGCTCCGAGCACAGATACGCAGTATTTT.

The CDR3 bases are TGTGCCAGCAGAAGTTCCAGGGGGAGGGATGAGCAGTTCTTC. Residues: CASRSSRGRDEQFF. The J gene is TRBJ2-1, the V gene TRBV4-2, with D perhaps assigned TRBD1 or TRBD2 (7 bases each). Trimming stripped 6 bases from V and 8 bases from J, with 17 bases between. Germline lookup yields CDR1 LGHNA and CDR2 YNFKEQ. This CDR3 spans 14 amino acids.

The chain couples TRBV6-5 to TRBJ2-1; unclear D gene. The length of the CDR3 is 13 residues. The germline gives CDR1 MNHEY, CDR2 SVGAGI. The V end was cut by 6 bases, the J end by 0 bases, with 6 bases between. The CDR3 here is CASRAGSYNEQFF. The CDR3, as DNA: TGTGCCAGCAGGGCTGGCTCCTACAATGAGCAGTTCTTC.

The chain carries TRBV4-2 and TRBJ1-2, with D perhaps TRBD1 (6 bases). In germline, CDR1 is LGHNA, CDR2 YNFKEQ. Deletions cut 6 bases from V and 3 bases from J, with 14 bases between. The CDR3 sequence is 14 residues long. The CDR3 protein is CASRPRGKDYGYTF. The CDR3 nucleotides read TGTGCCAGCAGACCCAGGGGTAAGGACTATGGCTACACCTTC.

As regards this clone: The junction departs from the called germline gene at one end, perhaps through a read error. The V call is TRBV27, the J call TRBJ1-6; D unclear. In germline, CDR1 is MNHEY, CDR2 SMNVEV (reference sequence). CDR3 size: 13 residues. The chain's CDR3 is CASSRTYNSPLHF. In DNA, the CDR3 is TGTGCCAGCAGTCGTACCTACAATTCACCCCTCCACTTT.